The 15 T cell receptor beta chains listed next were all sequenced from one sample in a study of control samples from healthy donors and cancer patients. Produced via immunoSEQ multiplex PCR; TCRdb's table is partial and in-frame only. The repertoire has a few hundred thousand clones, approximately 90% of them found once; the top ten carry 5% to 7%. Source material: PBMCs. The receptor source for this set is a man aged 40-50 years with head and neck cancer.

This chain links TRBV5-1 with TRBJ2-1; 8 bases are a match to TRBD2. Looked up from germline, CDR1 is SGHRS and CDR2 is YFSETQ. CDR3 length: 15 residues. V dropped 0 bases and J dropped 9; count of bases not matched to a gene: 8. The CDR3 protein is CASSLEVTSDIEQFF. CDR3 DNA sequence: TGCGCCAGCAGCTTGGAGGTGACTAGCGATATTGAGCAGTTCTTC.

The gene calls are TRBV28 and TRBJ1-1; D remains unclear. V shed 2 bases and J shed 4 bases, with 8 bases lying between them. This CDR3 contains 13 residues. Germline assignment: CDR1 MDHEN and CDR2 SYDVKM. Here the CDR3 reads CASSLISTTEAFF. In DNA form, the CDR3 reads TGTGCCAGCAGTTTAATTTCTACCACTGAAGCTTTCTTT.

The chain is built from TRBV4-3 and TRBJ2-7; maybe TRBD2 (5 bases). Trimming took off 5 bases at V and 0 bases at J, with 14 bases between the two ends. Germline CDR1 and CDR2: LGHNA and YSLEER. The CDR3 runs to 15 residues. Written as DNA, the CDR3 is TGCGCCAGCAGCACCCGGGCGGGTAGCTCCTACGAGCAGTACTTC. This sequence encodes CASSTRAGSSYEQYF.

The chain couples TRBV19 to TRBJ1-2; D ambiguous. The CDR3 runs to 14 residues. Germline loops: CDR1 LNHDA, CDR2 SQIVND (reference sequence). V was clipped by 5 bases and J by 8 bases, with 18 bases between them. CDR3 sequence (DNA): TGTGCCAGTAGTGAGACCAATCATCTCTACGGCTACACCTTC. Translating gives CASSETNHLYGYTF.

V usage is TRBV18 and J usage is TRBJ1-3, with 7 bases lining up with TRBD1. Germline-derived CDR1 and CDR2 are KGHSH and LQKENI. The junction had 8 bases not matched to a gene; V was cut back by 3 bases and J by 0 bases. The length of the CDR3 is 17 residues. CDR3 sequence (DNA): TGTGCCAGCTCACCTTTCCGGGACAGCCTCTCTGGAAACACCATATATTTT. This codes for CASSPFRDSLSGNTIYF.

The chain recombines TRBV10-2 with TRBJ2-7; D possibly uses TRBD1 or TRBD2 (5 bases each). Between the trimmed V and J ends, which lost 5 bases and 6 bases, there was a span of 17 bases. The CDR3 extends over 14 amino acids. Looked up from germline, CDR1 is WSHSY and CDR2 is SAAADI. This CDR3 is CASSPGPNSAEQYF. The CDR3 DNA reads as TGCGCCAGCAGTCCGGGACCTAACTCCGCCGAGCAGTACTTC.

This clone has just one count. The CDR3 region is CASSPEGLYINSGNTIYF. CDR3 coding DNA: TGCGCCAGCAGCCCCGAGGGGCTATACATTAACTCTGGAAACACCATATATTTT. The gene calls are TRBV5-1 and TRBJ1-3, with D maybe TRBD1 (5 bases). This CDR3 is built from 18 residues. Germline loops: CDR1 SGHRS, CDR2 YFSETQ. The germline V and J ends were trimmed by 4 bases and 0 bases, with 20 bases remaining between them.

This sequence joins TRBV27 and TRBJ2-7; perhaps D is TRBD1 or TRBD2 (5 bases each). The CDR3 covers 15 residues. Germline CDR1 MNHEY, CDR2 SMNVEV (reference sequence). Between the trimmed V and J ends, which lost 4 bases and 6 bases, there was a span of 19 bases. The CDR3 sequence is CASSSGTQETLEQYF. The CDR3 DNA is TGTGCCAGCAGTTCCGGGACGCAAGAGACCCTCGAGCAGTACTTC.

This chain joins TRBV7-3 and TRBJ2-2; weak D call: TRBD2 (6 bases). The V gene's germline CDR1 is SGHTA and CDR2 FQGTGA. V was cut by 2 bases and J by 5 bases, with 15 bases left in between. The CDR3 is made up of 16 amino acids. In DNA form, the CDR3 reads TGTGCCAGCAGCTTATACGGCGGGGCGGGAACCGGGGAGCTGTTTTTT. Residues: CASSLYGGAGTGELFF.

V is TRBV4-3 and J is TRBJ1-1; D remains unclear. This CDR3 spans 15 amino acids. V was clipped by 1 base and J by 0 bases, with 9 bases between them. Germline CDR1 reads LGHNA; CDR2 reads YSLEER. DNA for the CDR3: TGCGCCAGCAGCCAAGGTCTGGGTATGAACACTGAAGCTTTCTTT. Protein: CASSQGLGMNTEAFF.

This chain uses TRBV7-3 with TRBJ1-1; D not resolved. Trimming cost V 2 bases and J 0 bases, with 7 bases left between them. Germline V CDR1 and CDR2: SGHTA, FQGTGA. The length of the CDR3 is 14 residues. CDR3 coding DNA: TGTGCCAGCAGCTTAGCCGGAATGAACACTGAAGCTTTCTTT. This codes for CASSLAGMNTEAFF. Using reference TRBV7-3 and TRBJ1-1 for the parts outside the CDR3, the full variable domain is GAGVSQTPSNKVTEKGKYVELRCDPISGHTALYWYRQSLGQGPEFLIYFQGTGAADDSGLPNDRFFAVRPEGSVSTLKIQRTERGDSAVYLCASSLAGMNTEAFFGQGTRLTVV.

The chain joins TRBV11-2 to TRBJ2-6; D is ambiguous. Germline CDR1 SGHAT, CDR2 FQNNGV. V was shortened by 1 base and J by 4 bases, with 2 bases between the two germline ends. This CDR3 spans 13 amino acids. The CDR3 region has the DNA TGTGCCAGCAGCTTAGTAGGGGCCAACGTCCTGACTTTC. Translating it yields CASSLVGANVLTF. Supplemented by reference TRBV11-2 and TRBJ2-6, the full variable domain reads EAGVAQSPRYKIIEKRQSVAFWCNPISGHATLYWYQQILGQGPKLLIQFQNNGVVDDSQLPKDRFSAERLKGVDSTLKIQPAKLEDSAVYLCASSLVGANVLTFGAGSRLTVL.

The CDR3 protein is CASSIPQGLGNQPQHF. CDR3 sequence (DNA): TGTGCCAGTAGTATACCTCAGGGGTTGGGCAATCAGCCCCAGCATTTT. The genes are TRBV19 and TRBJ1-5; maybe TRBD1 (6 bases). Germline assignment: CDR1 LNHDA and CDR2 SQIVND (reference sequence). V was trimmed by 2 bases and J by 2 bases, leaving 13 bases between them. The CDR3 has 16 amino acids.

The V and J genes are TRBV28 and TRBJ1-4; D is possibly TRBD1 (5 bases). This CDR3 comprises 15 residues. Germline V lookup: CDR1 MDHEN, CDR2 SYDVKM. The V gene lost 6 bases and the J gene lost 4 bases, with 15 bases spanning the gap. Here the CDR3 reads CASSNPGTINEKLFF. CDR3 in DNA: TGTGCCAGCAGCAATCCAGGGACTATTAATGAAAAACTGTTTTTT.

This clone has only a few counts. The genes are TRBV11-2 and TRBJ2-6; 7 bases map to TRBD1. Germline CDR1 reads SGHAT; CDR2 reads FQNNGV. V shed 2 bases, J shed 12 bases, and the junction held 7 bases outside the gene matches. This CDR3 is built from 14 residues. The CDR3: CASSLKDRVSVLTF. In DNA, the CDR3 is TGTGCCAGCAGCTTAAAAGACAGGGTTTCCGTCCTGACTTTC.